This TCR beta chain appears in the sequencing data of a study of CD8 T cells in Susac syndrome. Reverse transcription of roughly 0.5 to 1 ug RNA was carried out with random hexamers. TCRdb passed the immunoSEQ multiplex PCR reads through MiXCR, listing each CDR3 protein once. The sample shows 100,000 to 150,000 distinct CDR3 sequences, around 94% of them seen only once. Specimen: CD8+ T cells from PBMCs. This receptor was identified in a human donor with Susac syndrome.

CDR3 DNA: TGTGCCAGCAGCTTAGGGACTAGCGGGGTCGAGCAGTTCTTC. The encoded protein is CASSLGTSGVEQFF. The V call is TRBV7-9, the J call TRBJ2-1; 12 bases match TRBD2. J was trimmed by 10 bases and V by 1 base; bases with no gene match: 2. This CDR3 comprises 14 residues. In germline, CDR1 is SEHNR, CDR2 FQNEAQ (reference sequence).